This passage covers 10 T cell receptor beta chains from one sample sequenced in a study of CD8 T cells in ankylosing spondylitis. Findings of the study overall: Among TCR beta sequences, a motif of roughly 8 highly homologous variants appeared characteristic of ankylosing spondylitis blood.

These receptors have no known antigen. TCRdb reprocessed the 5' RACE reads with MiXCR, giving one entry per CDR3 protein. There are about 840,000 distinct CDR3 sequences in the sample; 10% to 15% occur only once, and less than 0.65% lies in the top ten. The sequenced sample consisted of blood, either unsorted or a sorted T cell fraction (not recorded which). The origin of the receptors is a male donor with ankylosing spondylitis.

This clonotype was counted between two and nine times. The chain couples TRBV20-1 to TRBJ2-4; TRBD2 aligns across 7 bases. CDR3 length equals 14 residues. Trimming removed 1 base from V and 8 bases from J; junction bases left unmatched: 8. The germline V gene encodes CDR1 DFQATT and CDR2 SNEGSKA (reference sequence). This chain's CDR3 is CSARARLAGDIQYF. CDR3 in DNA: TGCAGTGCTAGAGCCCGACTAGCTGGGGACATTCAGTACTTC.

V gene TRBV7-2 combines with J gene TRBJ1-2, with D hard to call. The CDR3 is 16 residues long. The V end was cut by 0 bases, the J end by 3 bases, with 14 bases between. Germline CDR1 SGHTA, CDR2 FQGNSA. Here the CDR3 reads CASSLAVVGADYGYTF. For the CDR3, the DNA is TGTGCCAGCAGCTTAGCTGTAGTAGGTGCGGACTATGGCTACACCTTC.

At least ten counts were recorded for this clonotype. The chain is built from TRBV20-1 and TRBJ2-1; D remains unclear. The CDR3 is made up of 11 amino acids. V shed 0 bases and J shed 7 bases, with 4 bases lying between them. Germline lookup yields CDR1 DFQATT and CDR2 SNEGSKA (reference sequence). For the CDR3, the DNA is TGCAGTGCTAGAGATCCAAATGAGCAGTTCTTC. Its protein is CSARDPNEQFF.

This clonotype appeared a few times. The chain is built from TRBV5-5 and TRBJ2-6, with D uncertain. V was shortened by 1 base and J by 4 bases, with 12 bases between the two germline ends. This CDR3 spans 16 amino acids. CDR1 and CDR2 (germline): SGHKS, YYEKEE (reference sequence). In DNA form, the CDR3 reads TGTGCCAGCAGCTTGAGGTCTCCAAGGGGGGCCAACGTCCTGACTTTC. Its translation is CASSLRSPRGANVLTF.

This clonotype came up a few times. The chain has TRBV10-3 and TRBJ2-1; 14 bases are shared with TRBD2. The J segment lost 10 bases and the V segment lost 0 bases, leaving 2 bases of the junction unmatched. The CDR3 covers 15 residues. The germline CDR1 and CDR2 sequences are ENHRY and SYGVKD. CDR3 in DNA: TGTGCCATCAGTGAGTCCAGACTAGCGGGAGGGGAGCAGTTCTTC. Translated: CAISESRLAGGEQFF.

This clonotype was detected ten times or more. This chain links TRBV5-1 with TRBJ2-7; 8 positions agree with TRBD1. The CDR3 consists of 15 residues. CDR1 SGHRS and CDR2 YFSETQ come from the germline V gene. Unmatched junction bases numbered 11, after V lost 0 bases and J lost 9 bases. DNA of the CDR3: TGCGCCAGCAGCTTGGATGGACAGGGCGGCGTTGGGCAGTACTTC. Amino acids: CASSLDGQGGVGQYF. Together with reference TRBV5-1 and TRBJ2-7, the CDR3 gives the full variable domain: KAGVTQTPRYLIKTRGQQVTLSCSPISGHRSVSWYQQTPGQGLQFLFEYFSETQRNKGNFPGRFSGRQFSNSRSEMNVSTLELGDSALYLCASSLDGQGGVGQYFGPGTRLTVT.

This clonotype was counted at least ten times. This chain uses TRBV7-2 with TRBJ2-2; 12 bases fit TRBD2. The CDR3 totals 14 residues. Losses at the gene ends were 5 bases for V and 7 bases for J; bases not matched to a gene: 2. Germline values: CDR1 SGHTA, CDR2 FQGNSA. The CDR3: CASSLLAGGGELFF. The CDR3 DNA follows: TGTGCCAGCAGCCTACTAGCGGGGGGCGGGGAGCTGTTTTTT.

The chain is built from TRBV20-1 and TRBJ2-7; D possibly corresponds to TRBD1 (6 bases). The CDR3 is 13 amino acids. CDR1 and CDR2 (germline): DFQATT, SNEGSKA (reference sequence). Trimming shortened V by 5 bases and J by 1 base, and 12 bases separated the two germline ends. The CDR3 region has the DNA TGCAGTGCTTACCGGGACAATTCCTACGAGCAGTACTTC. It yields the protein CSAYRDNSYEQYF.

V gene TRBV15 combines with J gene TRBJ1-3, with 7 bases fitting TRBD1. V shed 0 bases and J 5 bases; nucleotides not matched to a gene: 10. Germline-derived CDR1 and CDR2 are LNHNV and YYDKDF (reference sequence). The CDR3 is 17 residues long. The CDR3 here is CATSRDLHRGLRNTIYF. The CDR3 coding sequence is TGTGCCACCAGCAGAGATCTGCACAGGGGATTAAGAAACACCATATATTTT.

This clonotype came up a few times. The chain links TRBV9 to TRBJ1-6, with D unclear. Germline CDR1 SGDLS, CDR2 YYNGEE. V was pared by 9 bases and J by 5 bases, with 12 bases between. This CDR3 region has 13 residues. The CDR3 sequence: CATMVADNSPLHF. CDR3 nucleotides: TGTGCCACCATGGTGGCAGATAATTCACCCCTCCACTTT.